A selection of T cell receptor beta chains follows, all from one sample in a study of T cell responses to AZD1222 COVID-19 vaccine. The table came from immunoSEQ multiplex PCR; TCRdb's copy has only in-frame clones and leaves some out. The table records about 160,000 clones, around 92% of them present only once. Source: peripheral blood, taken on day 0 of MenACWY control vaccination. The receptors come from an adult in good health. Both conserved end residues are part of each CDR3. A D gene is named only where the DNA matches it firmly. Where a row states a size, it is once, few, many or the class of an expanded clone; other rows omit it.

CDR3aa: CASSTQGPNYEQYF
CDR3nt: TGTGCCAGCTCAACCCAGGGGCCAAACTACGAGCAGTACTTC
j_gene: TRBJ2-7
v_gene: TRBV18
abundance: NA
d_gene: NA

CDR3aa: CASSQTTGNNGYTF
CDR3nt: TGTGCCAGCAGTCAAACGACAGGGAATAATGGCTACACCTTC
j_gene: TRBJ1-2
v_gene: TRBV28
abundance: NA
d_gene: TRBD1

CDR3aa: CAWSVSGNNSPLHF
CDR3nt: TGTGCCTGGAGTGTATCAGGGAATAATTCACCCCTCCACTTT
j_gene: TRBJ1-6
v_gene: TRBV30
abundance: NA
d_gene: NA

CDR3aa: CASSEGIQGLGNSPLHF
CDR3nt: TGTGCCAGCAGTGAGGGGATTCAGGGCCTCGGGAATTCACCCCTCCACTTT
j_gene: TRBJ1-6
v_gene: TRBV25-1
abundance: NA
d_gene: NA

CDR3aa: CASSFTGGGDEQFF
CDR3nt: TGTGCCAGCAGTTTTACAGGAGGCGGGGATGAGCAGTTCTTC
j_gene: TRBJ2-1
v_gene: TRBV28
abundance: NA
d_gene: NA

CDR3aa: CASSISGRAGDTQYF
CDR3nt: TGTGCCAGTAGTATTAGCGGGAGGGCCGGAGATACGCAGTATTTT
j_gene: TRBJ2-3
v_gene: TRBV19
abundance: NA
d_gene: TRBD2

CDR3aa: CTYRGGNTEAFF
CDR3nt: TGTACCTACAGGGGTGGGAACACTGAAGCTTTCTTT
j_gene: TRBJ1-1
v_gene: TRBV2
abundance: NA
d_gene: TRBD1

CDR3aa: CASSLDATPDNEQFF
CDR3nt: TGTGCCAGCAGCTTGGACGCGACCCCCGACAATGAGCAGTTCTTC
j_gene: TRBJ2-1
v_gene: TRBV5-6
abundance: NA
d_gene: NA

CDR3aa: CASSVRSSYNSPLHF
CDR3nt: TGTGCCAGCAGTGTAAGAAGCTCCTATAATTCACCCCTCCACTTT
j_gene: TRBJ1-6
v_gene: TRBV27
abundance: NA
d_gene: NA

CDR3aa: CASSLALTGNKNTEAFF
CDR3nt: TGCGCCAGCAGCTTGGCCTTAACAGGGAATAAGAACACTGAAGCTTTCTTT
j_gene: TRBJ1-1
v_gene: TRBV5-1
abundance: NA
d_gene: NA

CDR3aa: CATSDQRQVEAFF
CDR3nt: TGTGCCACCAGTGACCAGAGACAGGTCGAAGCTTTCTTT
j_gene: TRBJ1-1
v_gene: TRBV24-1
abundance: few
d_gene: NA

CDR3aa: CASSVASVSRAEAFF
CDR3nt: TGTGCCAGCAGCGTAGCTTCGGTAAGTCGAGCTGAAGCTTTCTTT
j_gene: TRBJ1-1
v_gene: TRBV9
abundance: NA
d_gene: NA

CDR3aa: CASSFLGGRAPFF
CDR3nt: TGTGCCAGCAGTTTCCTCGGTGGGAGGGCCCCGTTCTTC
j_gene: TRBJ2-1
v_gene: TRBV28
abundance: once
d_gene: TRBD2

CDR3aa: CASSRDPGQGQGYTF
CDR3nt: TGCGCCAGCAGCCGAGACCCCGGACAGGGGCAGGGCTACACCTTC
j_gene: TRBJ1-2
v_gene: TRBV5-1
abundance: NA
d_gene: TRBD1

CDR3aa: CASSVGAGGNTGELFF
CDR3nt: TGTGCCAGCAGCGTAGGGGCGGGAGGGAACACCGGGGAGCTGTTTTTT
j_gene: TRBJ2-2
v_gene: TRBV9
abundance: NA
d_gene: TRBD2

CDR3aa: CASRGLALDLEQFF
CDR3nt: TGTGCCAGTAGAGGACTAGCGCTTGACTTGGAGCAGTTCTTC
j_gene: TRBJ2-1
v_gene: TRBV19
abundance: NA
d_gene: TRBD2

CDR3aa: CASSSGIQGARLRTGANVLTF
CDR3nt: TGTGCCAGCAGTTCCGGAATACAGGGGGCGCGTCTGAGAACTGGGGCCAACGTCCTGACTTTC
j_gene: TRBJ2-6
v_gene: TRBV6-2/TRBV6-3
abundance: once
d_gene: TRBD1

CDR3aa: CASSPLASRDEQFF
CDR3nt: TGTGCCAGCTCACCACTGGCTAGTCGGGATGAGCAGTTCTTC
j_gene: TRBJ2-1
v_gene: TRBV18
abundance: NA
d_gene: NA

CDR3aa: CASSSKPTQNTEAFF
CDR3nt: TGTGCCAGCAGCTCCAAACCGACACAGAACACTGAAGCTTTCTTT
j_gene: TRBJ1-1
v_gene: TRBV11-3
abundance: NA
d_gene: NA

CDR3aa: CASSQSPSNQPQHF
CDR3nt: TGTGCCAGCAGCCAATCCCCGTCAAATCAGCCCCAGCATTTT
j_gene: TRBJ1-5
v_gene: TRBV3-1/TRBV3-2
abundance: once
d_gene: NA

CDR3aa: CASSRSVAGAIDTQYF
CDR3nt: TGCGCCAGCAGCCGGAGCGTAGCGGGAGCAATAGATACGCAGTATTTT
j_gene: TRBJ2-3
v_gene: TRBV5-1
abundance: NA
d_gene: TRBD2

CDR3aa: CASSTEGAYNSPLHF
CDR3nt: TGTGCCAGTAGTACCGAGGGGGCCTATAATTCACCCCTCCACTTT
j_gene: TRBJ1-6
v_gene: TRBV19
abundance: NA
d_gene: NA

CDR3aa: CATSDLSAGGGETQYF
CDR3nt: TGTGCCACCAGTGACCTCTCAGCGGGAGGTGGGGAGACCCAGTACTTC
j_gene: TRBJ2-5
v_gene: TRBV24-1
abundance: NA
d_gene: TRBD2

CDR3aa: CASSDEDRRAFF
CDR3nt: TGTGCCAGCAGCGACGAGGACAGGCGGGCTTTCTTT
j_gene: TRBJ1-1
v_gene: TRBV6-4
abundance: NA
d_gene: TRBD1

CDR3aa: CASAPGAAYGYTF
CDR3nt: TGTGCCAGCGCCCCGGGGGCGGCCTATGGCTACACCTTC
j_gene: TRBJ1-2
v_gene: TRBV27
abundance: NA
d_gene: NA

CDR3aa: CAWARDSLYEQYF
CDR3nt: TGTGCCTGGGCGAGGGACAGCTTATACGAGCAGTACTTC
j_gene: TRBJ2-7
v_gene: TRBV30
abundance: NA
d_gene: TRBD1

CDR3aa: CASSPLAGEETQYF
CDR3nt: TGTGCCAGTAGTCCACTGGCAGGGGAGGAGACCCAGTACTTC
j_gene: TRBJ2-5
v_gene: TRBV19
abundance: NA
d_gene: NA

CDR3aa: CAINGQGNTEAFF
CDR3nt: TGTGCCATCAACGGACAGGGGAACACTGAAGCTTTCTTT
j_gene: TRBJ1-1
v_gene: TRBV10-3
abundance: NA
d_gene: TRBD1

CDR3aa: CASSGRTGDTGELFF
CDR3nt: TGCGCCAGCAGCGGGAGGACTGGAGACACCGGGGAGCTGTTTTTT
j_gene: TRBJ2-2
v_gene: TRBV5-1
abundance: NA
d_gene: NA

CDR3aa: CASSSNFPYEQYF
CDR3nt: TGTGCCAGCAGCTCCAATTTCCCCTACGAGCAGTACTTC
j_gene: TRBJ2-7
v_gene: TRBV7-9
abundance: NA
d_gene: NA

CDR3aa: CASGGGGMYNEQFF
CDR3nt: TGTGCCAGTGGAGGGGGAGGGATGTACAATGAGCAGTTCTTC
j_gene: TRBJ2-1
v_gene: TRBV7-3
abundance: NA
d_gene: NA

CDR3aa: CASTSTGSYNSPLHF
CDR3nt: TGTGCCAGCACCTCGACAGGGTCCTATAATTCACCCCTCCACTTT
j_gene: TRBJ1-6
v_gene: TRBV25-1
abundance: once
d_gene: TRBD1

CDR3aa: CASSQAGLAGEAGELFF
CDR3nt: TGCGCCAGCAGCCAAGCGGGACTAGCGGGAGAGGCCGGGGAGCTGTTTTTT
j_gene: TRBJ2-2
v_gene: TRBV4-3
abundance: NA
d_gene: TRBD2

CDR3aa: CASSLWGGSGNTIYF
CDR3nt: TGTGCCAGCAGTTTATGGGGAGGTAGTGGAAACACCATATATTTT
j_gene: TRBJ1-3
v_gene: TRBV27
abundance: NA
d_gene: NA

CDR3aa: CASSARDFRTTNEKLFF
CDR3nt: TGTGCCAGCAGCGCCAGAGATTTTCGCACAACTAATGAAAAACTGTTTTTT
j_gene: TRBJ1-4
v_gene: TRBV9
abundance: NA
d_gene: NA

CDR3aa: CASSTRQGKETQYF
CDR3nt: TGTGCCAGCAGCACTCGACAGGGGAAAGAGACCCAGTACTTC
j_gene: TRBJ2-5
v_gene: TRBV9
abundance: NA
d_gene: TRBD1

CDR3aa: CASSTPLWGRTGELFF
CDR3nt: TGTGCCAGTAGTACCCCCCTCTGGGGGAGGACCGGGGAGCTGTTTTTT
j_gene: TRBJ2-2
v_gene: TRBV19
abundance: few
d_gene: NA

CDR3aa: CASSIGGLSNQPQHF
CDR3nt: TGTGCCAGTAGTATAGGGGGGTTAAGCAATCAGCCCCAGCATTTT
j_gene: TRBJ1-5
v_gene: TRBV19
abundance: NA
d_gene: NA

CDR3aa: CASSPLRTGDEQYF
CDR3nt: TGTGCCAGTAGTCCTCTCCGGACAGGGGACGAGCAGTACTTC
j_gene: TRBJ2-7
v_gene: TRBV19
abundance: NA
d_gene: TRBD1

CDR3aa: CASSYTSGREYNEQFF
CDR3nt: TGTGCCAGCAGCTACACTAGCGGGAGGGAGTACAATGAGCAGTTCTTC
j_gene: TRBJ2-1
v_gene: TRBV11-3
abundance: NA
d_gene: TRBD2

CDR3aa: CASRETGYNSPLHF
CDR3nt: TGTGCCAGCAGGGAGACAGGGTATAATTCACCCCTCCACTTT
j_gene: TRBJ1-6
v_gene: TRBV28
abundance: once
d_gene: TRBD1

CDR3aa: CATQGYEQYF
CDR3nt: TGTGCCACCCAGGGTTACGAGCAGTACTTC
j_gene: TRBJ2-7
v_gene: TRBV2
abundance: NA
d_gene: NA

CDR3aa: CASSLDWVSGLFF
CDR3nt: TGTGCCAGCAGCTTAGATTGGGTTAGCGGTTTATTCTTC
j_gene: TRBJ2-1
v_gene: TRBV7-3
abundance: NA
d_gene: NA

CDR3aa: CATGIYNEQFF
CDR3nt: TGTGCCACCGGGATCTACAATGAGCAGTTCTTC
j_gene: TRBJ2-1
v_gene: TRBV10-3
abundance: NA
d_gene: NA

CDR3aa: CASRANYEQYF
CDR3nt: TGTGCCAGCAGAGCTAACTACGAGCAGTACTTC
j_gene: TRBJ2-7
v_gene: TRBV7-2
abundance: NA
d_gene: NA

CDR3aa: CASSTNPGTPGELFF
CDR3nt: TGTGCCAGCAGCACTAACCCCGGGACCCCCGGGGAGCTGTTTTTT
j_gene: TRBJ2-2
v_gene: TRBV7-6
abundance: few
d_gene: NA

CDR3aa: CAWVRAGGPGNEQFF
CDR3nt: TGTGCCTGGGTTCGAGCGGGAGGGCCTGGCAATGAGCAGTTCTTC
j_gene: TRBJ2-1
v_gene: TRBV30
abundance: NA
d_gene: TRBD2

CDR3aa: CASSLPLTTGELFF
CDR3nt: TGTGCCAGCAGTTTACCTCTCACCACCGGGGAGCTGTTTTTT
j_gene: TRBJ2-2
v_gene: TRBV28
abundance: NA
d_gene: NA